These 20 T cell receptor beta chains were sequenced from one sample in a study of cytomegalovirus exposure and HLA in healthy donors. Here immunoSEQ multiplex PCR was the method, and the copy in TCRdb shows in-frame clones only, minus some. The table lists around 120,000 clones, over 85% of them singletons. Input material: PBMCs. The source of these receptors is a woman between 18 and 30 years old in good health and CMV-seronegative.

The table lists this clone with a count of one. The gene calls are TRBV5-6 and TRBJ2-2; 7 nucleotides align to TRBD2. The CDR3 length is 16 residues. V shed 2 bases and J 4 bases; nucleotides not matched to a gene: 8. The germline V gene has CDR1 SGHDT and CDR2 YYEEEE. The CDR3 nucleotides are TGTGCCAGCAGCTTCGGGGGAGGGCGCGTCACCGGGGAGCTGTTTTTT. Protein product: CASSFGGGRVTGELFF.

The chain recombines TRBV7-2 with TRBJ2-1, with TRBD2 identical over 13 bases. Germline V gene lookup returns CDR1 SGHTA and CDR2 FQGNSA. Trimming at V came to 3 bases and at J to 8 bases, leaving 7 bases not matched to a gene. This CDR3 has 16 amino acids. The CDR3 DNA reads TGTGCCAGCAGCTTCAGACTAGCGGGAGGACAGGATGAGCAGTTCTTC. Its protein product is CASSFRLAGGQDEQFF. Full variable domain (missing parts from reference TRBV7-2 and TRBJ2-1): GAGVSQSPSNKVTEKGKDVELRCDPISGHTALYWYRQSLGQGLEFLIYFQGNSAPDKSGLPSDRFSAERTGGSVSTLTIQRTQQEDSAVYLCASSFRLAGGQDEQFFGPGTRLTVL.

This clone appeared many times. The gene calls are TRBV19 and TRBJ2-5; 11 bases match TRBD2. V lost 8 bases to trimming and J lost 2 bases; unmatched junction nucleotides: 7. CDR1 and CDR2 (germline): LNHDA, SQIVND (reference sequence). The CDR3 contains 15 residues. The CDR3 DNA is TGTGCCAGTGGGCTGGCTAGCGGGGGGCAAGAGACCCAGTACTTC. It translates to CASGLASGGQETQYF. Full variable domain (rest looked up from reference TRBV19 and TRBJ2-5): DGGITQSPKYLFRKEGQNVTLSCEQNLNHDAMYWYRQDPGQGLRLIYYSQIVNDFQKGDIAEGYSVSREKKESFPLTVTSAQKNPTAFYLCASGLASGGQETQYFGPGTRLLVL.

The rearrangement links TRBV11-2 to TRBJ2-1; TRBD2 matches at 12 bases. The CDR3 sequence is 16 residues long. V lost 4 bases, J lost 10 bases, and 11 bases stayed unmatched. Germline values: CDR1 SGHAT, CDR2 FQNNGV. CDR3 in DNA: TGTGCCAGCAGCTCCCAGACTAGCGGGGGAGGTAGGGAGCAGTTCTTC. The encoded protein is CASSSQTSGGGREQFF.

The J gene is TRBJ1-2, the V gene TRBV11-2, with TRBD1 matching 11 bases. The germline V gene has CDR1 SGHAT and CDR2 FQNNGV. CDR3 size: 17 residues. The trim removed 0 bases at V and 4 bases at J, leaving 7 bases unmatched. This CDR3 is CASSLDTGTGGFYGYTF. In nucleotides, the CDR3 is TGTGCCAGCAGCTTAGATACGGGGACAGGGGGTTTCTATGGCTACACCTTC. Full variable domain (rest looked up from reference TRBV11-2 and TRBJ1-2): EAGVAQSPRYKIIEKRQSVAFWCNPISGHATLYWYQQILGQGPKLLIQFQNNGVVDDSQLPKDRFSAERLKGVDSTLKIQPAKLEDSAVYLCASSLDTGTGGFYGYTFGSGTRLTVV.

This chain links TRBV5-8 with TRBJ2-1, with 8 positions matching TRBD1. Looked up from germline, CDR1 is SGHTS and CDR2 is YDEGEE. J was trimmed by 8 bases and V by 0 bases; bases with no gene match: 4. The length of the CDR3 is 14 residues. CDR3 amino acids: CASSLGQGLYEQFF. The CDR3 region has the DNA TGTGCCAGCAGCTTGGGACAGGGGTTGTATGAGCAGTTCTTC.

The chain recombines TRBV5-1 with TRBJ1-2; 7 bases agree with TRBD1. Trimming took 6 bases from V and 3 from J; bases not matched to a gene: 5. This CDR3 spans 13 amino acids. Germline CDR1 is SGHRS and CDR2 is YFSETQ. The DNA of the CDR3 is TGCGCCAGCACGGAGGGGGCCCACTATGGCTACACCTTC. Translation: CASTEGAHYGYTF.

The chain is built from TRBV19 and TRBJ1-2; no reliable D call. Trimming pared 3 bases from V and 8 bases from J, leaving 13 bases between. Germline CDR1 and CDR2: LNHDA and SQIVND (reference sequence). The CDR3 spans 13 residues. The CDR3 loop is CASSMVVDRGYTF. The DNA of the CDR3 is TGTGCCAGTAGTATGGTCGTCGATCGGGGCTACACCTTC.

This rearrangement joins TRBV28 to TRBJ2-7, with a weak D call TRBD2 (8 bases). From germline, CDR1 is MDHEN and CDR2 SYDVKM. V dropped 6 bases and J dropped 7 bases, with 19 bases sitting between them. The CDR3 covers 14 residues. In nucleotides, the CDR3 is TGTGCCAGCAGCCTCCCGGGAGGGGGCTGGGAGCAGTACTTC. It yields the protein CASSLPGGGWEQYF.

The chain combines TRBV27 with TRBJ2-2, with 7 positions matching TRBD2. CDR1 and CDR2 from the germline V gene are MNHEY and SMNVEV (reference sequence). V trimming: 5 bases; J trimming: 4 bases; junction bases outside the gene matches: 13. The CDR3 is made up of 17 amino acids. CDR3 amino acids: CASSPPGEGWSTGELFF. CDR3 DNA sequence: TGTGCCAGCAGTCCCCCGGGGGAGGGATGGAGCACCGGGGAGCTGTTTTTT.

This clone was recorded a few times. The chain links TRBV27 to TRBJ1-2; 7 nucleotides agree with TRBD1. This CDR3 is built from 13 residues. With V trimmed by 6 bases and J by 9 bases, 10 bases remained unmatched. Germline CDR1 is MNHEY and CDR2 is SMNVEV (reference sequence). In DNA form, the CDR3 reads TGTGCCAGCAGGAAGGGTAACAGGGGCAGCTACACCTTC. This gives the protein CASRKGNRGSYTF.

This chain connects TRBV11-2 to TRBJ2-7; 7 bases are a match to TRBD2. The CDR3 contains 15 residues. J lost 0 bases, V lost 5 bases, and 7 bases had no gene match. CDR1 and CDR2 from the germline V gene are SGHAT and FQNNGV. CDR3 nucleotide sequence: TGTGCCAGCAGCCCTTCTAGCGGAAGCTCCTACGAGCAGTACTTC. Translation: CASSPSSGSSYEQYF.

The sample holds one count of this clone. The J gene is TRBJ1-1, the V gene TRBV14; D gene ambiguous. Trimming left V 3 bases short and J 3 bases short, with 8 bases between. The CDR3 has 13 residues. Per germline, CDR1 SGHDN and CDR2 FVKESK. CDR3 residues: CASSHPRDTEAFF. DNA of the CDR3: TGTGCCAGCAGCCATCCTCGGGACACTGAAGCTTTCTTT.

The chain joins TRBV6-1 to TRBJ1-1, with 9 bases matching TRBD1. Germline V gene data show CDR1 as MNHNS and CDR2 as SASEGT. With 4 bases clipped from V and 5 bases from J, the junction kept 8 bases outside the gene matches. This CDR3 has 15 amino acids. Written as DNA, the CDR3 is TGTGCCAGCAGTGCCACAGGGGGCGCGAGAACTGAAGCTTTCTTT. It yields the protein CASSATGGARTEAFF.

This chain links TRBV6-5 with TRBJ2-1, with 9 bases aligning to TRBD1. After removal of 2 bases from V and 8 bases from J, the junction contained 10 bases not matched to a gene. This CDR3 spans 16 amino acids. Germline loops: CDR1 MNHEY, CDR2 SVGAGI. CDR3 protein: CASSYPPGQGVDEQFF. The CDR3 DNA sequence: TGTGCCAGCAGTTACCCTCCGGGACAGGGAGTCGATGAGCAGTTCTTC.

This clone was recorded many times. The chain is built from TRBV13 and TRBJ2-7; TRBD1 matches at 9 bases. The CDR3 is made up of 15 amino acids. The germline V gene encodes CDR1 PRHDT and CDR2 FYEKMQ (reference sequence). V shed 5 bases, J shed 6 bases, and the junction held 11 bases outside the gene matches. The CDR3: CASSHKPGQGFEQYF. The CDR3 DNA reads as TGTGCCAGCAGCCACAAACCGGGACAGGGATTCGAGCAGTACTTC.

The chain employs TRBV6-1 and TRBJ2-7; TRBD1 might be the D (6 bases). The CDR3 runs to 14 residues. Trimming took 0 bases from V and 3 from J, leaving 9 bases between them. Germline lookup yields CDR1 MNHNS and CDR2 SASEGT. The CDR3, as DNA: TGTGCCAGCAGTGAAGCTGGCAGGGGCTACGAGCAGTACTTC. The encoded protein is CASSEAGRGYEQYF.

The chain uses TRBV7-6 and TRBJ2-3; TRBD2 aligns across 14 bases. Unmatched junction bases numbered 10, after V lost 2 bases and J lost 0 bases. The CDR3 runs 20 residues. Germline CDR1 SGHVS, CDR2 FNYEAQ. The CDR3 protein is CASSLPNGTSGGTSTDTQYF. The CDR3 nucleotides are TGTGCCAGCAGCTTACCTAACGGGACTAGCGGGGGAACTAGCACAGATACGCAGTATTTT.

The rearrangement uses TRBV2 and TRBJ2-7; 8 bases align to TRBD2. The junction had 16 bases not matched to a gene; V was cut back by 6 bases and J by 6 bases. CDR3 size: 16 residues. Germline CDR1 reads SNHLY; CDR2 reads FYNNEI. The CDR3 region is CASSPRGGTSTSEQYF. For the CDR3, the DNA is TGTGCCAGCAGCCCGCGCGGGGGGACTAGTACTTCCGAGCAGTACTTC.

The count of this clone is one. The chain employs TRBV4-1 and TRBJ2-3; D perhaps matches TRBD2 (6 bases). V was shortened by 6 bases and J by 0 bases, with 13 bases between the two germline ends. Germline loops: CDR1 MGHRA, CDR2 YSYEKL. The CDR3 has 15 amino acids. CDR3 sequence reads: CASSNVADSTDTQYF. CDR3 sequence (DNA): TGCGCCAGCAGTAACGTAGCGGACAGCACAGATACGCAGTATTTT.